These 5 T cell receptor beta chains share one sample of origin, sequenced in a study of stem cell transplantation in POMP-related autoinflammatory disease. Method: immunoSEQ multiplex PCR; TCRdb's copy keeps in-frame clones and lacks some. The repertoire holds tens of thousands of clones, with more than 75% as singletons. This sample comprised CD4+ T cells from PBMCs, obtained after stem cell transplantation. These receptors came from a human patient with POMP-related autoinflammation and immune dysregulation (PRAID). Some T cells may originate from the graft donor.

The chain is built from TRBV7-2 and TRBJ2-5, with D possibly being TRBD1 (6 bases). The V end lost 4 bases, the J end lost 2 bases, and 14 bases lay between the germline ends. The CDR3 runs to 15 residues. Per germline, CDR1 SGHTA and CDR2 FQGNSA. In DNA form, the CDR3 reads TGTGCCAGCAGCTACTGGACAGTCGGGCAAGAGACCCAGTACTTC. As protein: CASSYWTVGQETQYF. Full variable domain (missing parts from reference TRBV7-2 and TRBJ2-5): GAGVSQSPSNKVTEKGKDVELRCDPISGHTALYWYRQSLGQGLEFLIYFQGNSAPDKSGLPSDRFSAERTGGSVSTLTIQRTQQEDSAVYLCASSYWTVGQETQYFGPGTRLLVL.

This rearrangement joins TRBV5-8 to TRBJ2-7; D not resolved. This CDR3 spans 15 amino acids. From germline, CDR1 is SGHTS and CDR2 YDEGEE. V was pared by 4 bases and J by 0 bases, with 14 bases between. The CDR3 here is CASSPPKRNSYEQYF. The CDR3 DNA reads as TGTGCCAGCAGCCCACCGAAACGGAACTCCTACGAGCAGTACTTC.

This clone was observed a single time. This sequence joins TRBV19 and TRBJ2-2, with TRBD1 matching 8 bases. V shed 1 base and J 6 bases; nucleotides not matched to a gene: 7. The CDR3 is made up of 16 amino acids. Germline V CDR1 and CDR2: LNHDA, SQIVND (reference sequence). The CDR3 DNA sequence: TGTGCCAGTAGTATAGGGCCAGGGGGCGCATCCGGGGAGCTGTTTTTT. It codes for CASSIGPGGASGELFF. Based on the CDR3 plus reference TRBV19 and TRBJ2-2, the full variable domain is DGGITQSPKYLFRKEGQNVTLSCEQNLNHDAMYWYRQDPGQGLRLIYYSQIVNDFQKGDIAEGYSVSREKKESFPLTVTSAQKNPTAFYLCASSIGPGGASGELFFGEGSRLTVL.

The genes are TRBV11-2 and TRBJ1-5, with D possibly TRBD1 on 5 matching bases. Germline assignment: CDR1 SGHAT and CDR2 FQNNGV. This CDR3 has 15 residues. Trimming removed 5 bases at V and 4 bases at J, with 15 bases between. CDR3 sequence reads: CASSLVPGRNQPQHF. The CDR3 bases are TGTGCCAGCAGCCTAGTCCCAGGGAGGAATCAGCCCCAGCATTTT.

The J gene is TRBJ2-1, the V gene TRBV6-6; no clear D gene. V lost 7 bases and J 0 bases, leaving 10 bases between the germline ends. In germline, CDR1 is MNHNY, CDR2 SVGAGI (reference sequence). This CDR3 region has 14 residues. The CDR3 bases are TGTGCCAGCATTGCAGTCAGCTCCTACAATGAGCAGTTCTTC. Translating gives CASIAVSSYNEQFF.